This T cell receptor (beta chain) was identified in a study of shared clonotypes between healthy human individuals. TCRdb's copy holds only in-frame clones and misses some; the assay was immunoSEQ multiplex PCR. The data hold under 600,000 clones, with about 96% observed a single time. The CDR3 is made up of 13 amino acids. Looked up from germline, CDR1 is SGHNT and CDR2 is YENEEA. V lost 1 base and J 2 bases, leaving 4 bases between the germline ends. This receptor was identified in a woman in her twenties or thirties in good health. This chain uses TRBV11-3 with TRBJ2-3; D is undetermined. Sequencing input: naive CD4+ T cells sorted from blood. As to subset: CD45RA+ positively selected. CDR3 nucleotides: TGTGCCAGCAGCTTAGGGGACACAGATACGCAGTATTTT. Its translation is CASSLGDTDTQYF.